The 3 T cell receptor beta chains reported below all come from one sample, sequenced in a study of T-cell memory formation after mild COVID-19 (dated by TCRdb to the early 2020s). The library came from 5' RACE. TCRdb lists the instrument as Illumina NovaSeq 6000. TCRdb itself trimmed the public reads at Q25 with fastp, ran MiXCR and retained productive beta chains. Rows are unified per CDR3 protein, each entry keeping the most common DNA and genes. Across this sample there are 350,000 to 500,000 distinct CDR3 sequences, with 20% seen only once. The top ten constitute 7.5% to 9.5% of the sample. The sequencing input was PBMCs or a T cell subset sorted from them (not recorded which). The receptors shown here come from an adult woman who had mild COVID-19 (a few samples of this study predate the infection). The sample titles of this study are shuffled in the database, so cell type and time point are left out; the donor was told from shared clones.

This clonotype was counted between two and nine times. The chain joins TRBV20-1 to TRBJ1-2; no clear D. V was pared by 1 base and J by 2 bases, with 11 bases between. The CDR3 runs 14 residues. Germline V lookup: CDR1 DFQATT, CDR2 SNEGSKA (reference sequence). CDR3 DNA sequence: TGCAGTGCTAGAGCCCGGGGAGGCAACTATGGCTACACCTTC. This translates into CSARARGGNYGYTF.

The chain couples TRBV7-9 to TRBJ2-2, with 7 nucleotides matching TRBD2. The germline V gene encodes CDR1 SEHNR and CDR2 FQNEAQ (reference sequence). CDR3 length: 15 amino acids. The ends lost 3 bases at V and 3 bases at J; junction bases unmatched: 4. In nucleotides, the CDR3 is TGTGCCAGCAGCTTGAAGCGGGATTACACCGGGGAGCTGTTTTTT. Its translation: CASSLKRDYTGELFF.

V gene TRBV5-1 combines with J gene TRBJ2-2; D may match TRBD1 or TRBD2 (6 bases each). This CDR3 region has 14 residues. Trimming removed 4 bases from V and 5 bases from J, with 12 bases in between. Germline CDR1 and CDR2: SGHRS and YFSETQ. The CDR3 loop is CASSRGVETGELFF. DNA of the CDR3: TGCGCCAGCAGCAGGGGGGTAGAGACCGGGGAGCTGTTTTTT.